The 22 T cell receptor beta chains below all came from one sample that was sequenced in a study of control samples from healthy donors and cancer patients. Measured with immunoSEQ multiplex PCR; TCRdb has only the in-frame clones, and not every one. The sample has some 150,000 clones, around 90% seen once. Source material: blood. These receptors originate from a man aged 18 to 29 in good health.

The gene calls are TRBV6-2 or TRBV6-3 and TRBJ1-2, with unresolved D. The CDR3 covers 11 residues. V lost 6 bases, J lost 4 bases, and 6 bases lay in between. Germline CDR1 and CDR2: MNHEY and SVGEGT. The CDR3 DNA reads TGTGCCAGCAGCCAGTTCTATGGCTACACCTTC. This gives the protein CASSQFYGYTF.

The chain has TRBV9 and TRBJ1-1; TRBD1 matches at 10 bases. Germline V gives CDR1 SGDLS, CDR2 YYNGEE. The CDR3 runs to 14 residues. Unmatched junction bases numbered 4, after V lost 3 bases and J lost 5 bases. DNA of the CDR3: TGTGCCAGCAGCGCCTGGGACAGGGGAACTGAAGCTTTCTTT. Its protein is CASSAWDRGTEAFF.

The chain uses TRBV7-9 and TRBJ1-4; the D gene is possibly TRBD1 (5 bases). This CDR3 region has 13 residues. In germline, CDR1 is SEHNR, CDR2 FQNEAQ (reference sequence). V lost 5 bases, J lost 6 bases, and 10 bases lay in between. For the CDR3, the DNA is TGTGCCAGCAGCCCATCGGGGGATGAAAAACTGTTTTTT. Its protein product is CASSPSGDEKLFF.

This clone was observed once. The genes are TRBV19 and TRBJ2-2; 8 positions match TRBD1. The CDR3 totals 14 residues. The germline V gene has CDR1 LNHDA and CDR2 SQIVND (reference sequence). V lost 9 bases to trimming and J lost 7 bases; unmatched junction nucleotides: 10. DNA of the CDR3: TGTGCCAGCATCGACAGGGGAGGAATCGGGGAGCTGTTTTTT. This gives the protein CASIDRGGIGELFF.

This clone was picked up a small number of times. The chain uses TRBV4-3 and TRBJ2-5; a possible D gene is TRBD1 (6 bases). The V gene lost 2 bases and the J gene lost 5 bases, with 15 bases spanning the gap. Germline CDR1 and CDR2: LGHNA and YSLEER. The CDR3 has 15 amino acids. CDR3 residues: CASSQWPTTGETQYF. CDR3 nucleotide sequence: TGCGCCAGCAGCCAATGGCCGACTACAGGGGAGACCCAGTACTTC.

This chain joins TRBV19 and TRBJ1-5; no definite D call. CDR1 LNHDA and CDR2 SQIVND come from the germline V gene (reference sequence). Trimming left V 6 bases short and J 0 bases short, with 12 bases between. The CDR3 totals 15 residues. The CDR3 sequence is CASSRTAHSNQPQHF. The CDR3 DNA reads TGTGCCAGTAGCCGGACGGCTCATAGCAATCAGCCCCAGCATTTT.

The genes are TRBV19 and TRBJ1-1, with no clear D. The CDR3 is 12 amino acids. Germline CDR1 is LNHDA and CDR2 is SQIVND (reference sequence). Trimming took 1 base from V and 7 from J, leaving 7 bases between them. CDR3 bases: TGTGCCAGTAGTATAGGAGGACTTGAAGCTTTCTTT. Amino acids: CASSIGGLEAFF.

The rearrangement uses TRBV5-1 and TRBJ1-2; TRBD1 matches 8 bases. Losses at the gene ends were 0 bases for V and 4 bases for J; bases not matched to a gene: 23. Germline V lookup: CDR1 SGHRS, CDR2 YFSETQ. The CDR3 is 21 residues long. Written as DNA, the CDR3 is TGCGCCAGCAGCTTGGGACAGGGGACCACTGGCGCTCCGATCGCAACCTATGGCTACACCTTC. Its translation is CASSLGQGTTGAPIATYGYTF.

In its sample, this clone was seen once. The chain combines TRBV2 with TRBJ2-7; tentatively, D is TRBD2 (6 bases). The CDR3 contains 13 residues. Germline V gene lookup returns CDR1 SNHLY and CDR2 FYNNEI. The V gene lost 6 bases and the J gene lost 7 bases, with 16 bases spanning the gap. CDR3 region: CASSYMAGGEQYF. In DNA, the CDR3 is TGTGCCAGCAGCTACATGGCCGGGGGAGAGCAGTACTTC.

V gene TRBV6-1 combines with J gene TRBJ1-6, with 9 nucleotides matching TRBD1. Germline trimming cut 2 bases from V and 10 bases from J; bases unmatched to any gene: 3. This CDR3 region has 14 residues. Germline CDR1 is MNHNS and CDR2 is SASEGT. The CDR3 here is CASSETGGFSPLHF. In DNA, the CDR3 is TGTGCCAGCAGTGAAACAGGGGGCTTCTCACCCCTCCACTTT.

This clone showed up just once. This chain links TRBV4-1 with TRBJ2-1; D might be TRBD2 (5 bases). Trimming shortened V by 1 base and J by 1 base, and 8 bases separated the two germline ends. Germline CDR1 MGHRA, CDR2 YSYEKL. The CDR3 length is 15 residues. The CDR3 loop is CASSQVGLSYNEQFF. For the CDR3, the DNA is TGCGCCAGCAGCCAAGTAGGACTGTCCTACAATGAGCAGTTCTTC.

This clone occurred once. This chain uses TRBV10-2 with TRBJ1-6, with D perhaps matching TRBD1 (5 bases). V was shortened by 4 bases and J by 11 bases, with 12 bases between the two germline ends. Germline V CDR1 and CDR2: WSHSY, SAAADI. The CDR3 is 13 residues long. For the CDR3, the DNA is TGCGCCAGCAGTGGACAGCTCGAACCACCCCTCCACTTT. Encoded protein: CASSGQLEPPLHF.

The rearrangement uses TRBV18 and TRBJ1-1; perhaps TRBD1 as D (5 bases). Trimming shortened V by 3 bases and J by 1 base, and 9 bases separated the two germline ends. Germline V gene sequence: CDR1 KGHSH, CDR2 LQKENI. This CDR3 has 14 residues. CDR3 loop: CASSPGTQNTEAFF. In DNA form, the CDR3 reads TGTGCCAGCTCACCGGGGACGCAGAACACTGAAGCTTTCTTT.

The chain links TRBV20-1 to TRBJ2-2; a weak D match, TRBD1 (5 bases). This CDR3 is built from 11 residues. Per the germline V gene, CDR1 is DFQATT and CDR2 is SNEGSKA (reference sequence). V was clipped by 6 bases and J by 6 bases, with 8 bases between them. The CDR3 loop is CSAPRAGELFF. The CDR3 DNA reads TGCAGTGCCCCCAGGGCCGGGGAGCTGTTTTTT.

The chain links TRBV19 to TRBJ1-4; D gene ambiguous. V shed 1 base and J shed 0 bases, with 3 bases lying between them. Germline loops: CDR1 LNHDA, CDR2 SQIVND (reference sequence). The length of the CDR3 is 14 residues. The CDR3 region is CASSIGTTNEKLFF. The DNA for the CDR3 is TGTGCCAGTAGTATAGGGACAACTAATGAAAAACTGTTTTTT.

The J gene is TRBJ1-6, the V gene TRBV6-5; 8 bases align to TRBD1. Unmatched junction bases numbered 7, after V lost 2 bases and J lost 10 bases. The length of the CDR3 is 15 residues. Germline-derived CDR1 and CDR2 are MNHEY and SVGAGI. CDR3 amino acids: CASSYGTGGWSPLHF. For the CDR3, the DNA is TGTGCCAGCAGTTACGGGACAGGCGGGTGGTCACCCCTCCACTTT.

The genes are TRBV5-1 and TRBJ1-1; D perhaps matches TRBD1 (5 bases). Trimming took off 1 base at V and 5 bases at J, with 12 bases between the two ends. The CDR3 consists of 14 residues. Per germline, CDR1 SGHRS and CDR2 YFSETQ. In DNA, the CDR3 is TGCGCCAGCAGCTTGTGGGGGGTGCGAACTGAAGCTTTCTTT. It yields the protein CASSLWGVRTEAFF.

The genes are TRBV29-1 and TRBJ1-1, with TRBD1 matching 10 bases. The CDR3 spans 13 residues. Trimming took 4 bases from V and 4 from J; bases not matched to a gene: 3. In germline, CDR1 is SQVTM, CDR2 ANQGSEA. Here the CDR3 DNA reads TGCAGCGTTGCCCGGGACAGGGGCACTGAAGCTTTCTTT. Protein sequence: CSVARDRGTEAFF.

V is TRBV5-1 and J is TRBJ2-5; 7 nucleotides agree with TRBD1. V lost 5 bases, J lost 2 bases, and 3 bases stayed unmatched. Germline assignment: CDR1 SGHRS and CDR2 YFSETQ. The CDR3 sequence is 13 residues long. In DNA, the CDR3 is TGCGCCAGCAGAAGGGGGCAGCAAGAGACCCAGTACTTC. This encodes CASRRGQQETQYF.

This chain connects TRBV7-9 to TRBJ2-3; possibly TRBD1 or TRBD2 for D (6 bases each). The CDR3 spans 16 residues. Germline CDR1 SEHNR, CDR2 FQNEAQ (reference sequence). The V end lost 3 bases, the J end lost 6 bases, and 19 bases lay between the germline ends. CDR3 sequence reads: CASSFWQGLSGDTQYF. Written as DNA, the CDR3 is TGTGCCAGCAGCTTCTGGCAGGGGCTGAGCGGGGATACGCAGTATTTT.

The chain recombines TRBV4-1 with TRBJ1-1; unclear D gene. This CDR3 has 16 amino acids. V dropped 5 bases and J dropped 2 bases, with 18 bases sitting between them. CDR1 MGHRA and CDR2 YSYEKL come from the germline V gene. CDR3 DNA: TGCGCCAGCAGCTTAAGCGCCGGGTCAAGCAACACTGAAGCTTTCTTT. It encodes CASSLSAGSSNTEAFF.

This clone was seen once. The chain employs TRBV5-5 and TRBJ2-7; D is possibly TRBD1 (5 bases). Germline V lookup: CDR1 SGHKS, CDR2 YYEKEE (reference sequence). Trimming cost V 4 bases and J 1 base, with 12 bases left between them. The CDR3 runs 14 residues. The CDR3 sequence: CASSPGISSYEQYF. The CDR3 DNA follows: TGTGCCAGCAGCCCAGGGATTTCTTCCTACGAGCAGTACTTC.